Listed here is a single T cell receptor beta chain. The antigen is not known. The CDR3 sequence is 13 residues long. Germline V gives CDR1 SGHAT, CDR2 FQDESV (reference sequence). V was pared by 5 bases and J by 4 bases, with 11 bases between. These data are taken from a study of CD8+ T cells in alopecia areata. About the study: Tofacitinib administration to treated patients was oral, at 5 to 10 mg twice daily. Points from the study as a whole: Tofacitinib significantly decreased scalp clonality and expanded CD8+ clones among top 100. It was less clear whether patients shared TCRs than it was in mice, possibly because of HLA.

Treatment noted: oral pan-JAK inhibitor, 5-10 mg twice daily. RNA extraction was followed by reverse transcription into cDNA, which acted as the sequencing template. Assay: immunoSEQ multiplex PCR; the TCRdb copy retains only in-frame clones and omits some. Counted here are about 190,000 clones, 64% occurring once; the ten biggest clones make up about 1.3%. The sequence came from a human donor with alopecia areata. Material: CD4+ T cells sorted from blood, obtained at approximately week 49, from a patient treated with tofacitinib. The rearrangement links TRBV11-1 to TRBJ2-5, with D unclear. The CDR3 region has the DNA TGTGCCAGCAGCCTCGGACGGTTAGAGACCCAGTACTTC. Residues: CASSLGRLETQYF.